This T cell receptor (beta chain) was documented in a study of CD8 T cells in ankylosing spondylitis. General study results and limits: Prior literature has documented some motif variants in synovial fluid and blood from reactive arthritis. From matched ankylosing spondylitis synovial fluid, disease-linked clones were reportedly recovered at significantly enriched levels. Peripheral blood samples showed relatively rare disease-linked clones, and these clones were CD8+. Seemingly characteristic of ankylosing spondylitis blood was a TCR beta motif consisting of several highly homologous variants.

By quantitative 5'-RACE with molecular barcodes, the TCR beta libraries were made. TCRdb analysed the 5' RACE reads with MiXCR anew, one entry per CDR3 protein. The sample records 390,000 or so distinct CDR3 sequences, 20% to 25% being singletons. This clonotype was observed at least ten times. Antigen unknown. The TCR sequence derives from a male donor with ankylosing spondylitis. The sample was blood, either unsorted or a sorted T cell fraction (not recorded which).

The CDR3 here is CASSLNGLAAYEQYF. The CDR3 bases are TGCGCCAGCAGCTTGAACGGACTAGCGGCCTACGAGCAGTACTTC. J is TRBJ2-7 and V is TRBV5-1; the match to TRBD2 covers 10 bases. Germline V gene data show CDR1 as SGHRS and CDR2 as YFSETQ. After removal of 1 base from V and 2 bases from J, the junction contained 3 bases not matched to a gene. This CDR3 region has 15 residues.